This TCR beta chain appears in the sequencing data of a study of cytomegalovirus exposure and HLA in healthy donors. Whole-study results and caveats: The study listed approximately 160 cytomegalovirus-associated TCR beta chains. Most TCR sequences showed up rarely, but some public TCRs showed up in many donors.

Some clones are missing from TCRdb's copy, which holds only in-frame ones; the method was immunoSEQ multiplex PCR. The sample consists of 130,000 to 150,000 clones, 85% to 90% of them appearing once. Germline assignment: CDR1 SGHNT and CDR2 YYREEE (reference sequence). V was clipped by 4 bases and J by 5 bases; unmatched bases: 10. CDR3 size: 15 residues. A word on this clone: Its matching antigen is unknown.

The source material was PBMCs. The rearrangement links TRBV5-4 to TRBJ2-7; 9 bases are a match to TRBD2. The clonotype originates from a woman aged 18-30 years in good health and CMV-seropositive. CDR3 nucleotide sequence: TGTGCCAGCAGCCAAGTGGCGGGGGGGCCCCACGAGCAGTACTTC. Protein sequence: CASSQVAGGPHEQYF.